This T cell receptor beta chain was captured by sequencing in a study of cytomegalovirus exposure and HLA in healthy donors. In the PCR, 60 Vbeta and 13 Jbeta primers were used. Only in-frame clones appear in the TCRdb table, and some are missing; sequencing was by immunoSEQ multiplex PCR. The sample has about 130,000 clones, approximately 87% seen once. Although they were nominally healthy when sampled, donors likely had unrecorded immune exposures. Findings and caveats of the study: Of the V segments, some could not be distinguished, including TRBV6-2 and TRBV6-3, and were excluded. Per published accounts, TCR beta sequences correctly predicted the HLA-A and HLA-B alleles of most subjects.

On this clone: Its antigen is as yet unknown.

Germline CDR1 SGHTA, CDR2 FQGTGA. CDR3 size: 15 residues. Losses at the gene ends were 5 bases for V and 8 bases for J; bases not matched to a gene: 12. The TCR comes from a man aged 35 to 55 in good health and CMV-seronegative. The chain recombines TRBV7-3 with TRBJ2-1, with 7 bases that match TRBD1. Material: PBMCs. CDR3 coding DNA: TGTGCCAGCAGCCAAAGACAGGGCCAGGGGGATGAGCAGTTCTTC. Translation: CASSQRQGQGDEQFF.